The TCR beta chain described here comes from a study of cytomegalovirus exposure and HLA in healthy donors. Study-wide results and limits: For cytomegalovirus status, the classifier reportedly gave diagnoses with high specificity and sensitivity. Subsequent analysis showed first-cohort TCR clusters tending to co-occur in some 120 validation repertoires.

Method: immunoSEQ multiplex PCR; TCRdb's copy keeps in-frame clones and lacks some. The sample carries approximately 200,000 clones, about 90% recorded once. CDR3 size: 15 residues. Losses at the gene ends were 6 bases for V and 4 bases for J; bases not matched to a gene: 8. Germline V gives CDR1 MDHEN, CDR2 SYDVKM. In regard to this clone: Its target is not known.

Sequenced sample: PBMCs. The J gene is TRBJ2-1, the V gene TRBV28; 8 nucleotides match TRBD2. The receptor comes from a woman younger than 30 in good health and CMV-seronegative. The CDR3 is CASRTGGVRYNEQFF. The CDR3 bases are TGTGCCAGCAGGACCGGGGGGGTAAGATACAATGAGCAGTTCTTC.